The clone carrying this T cell receptor beta chain was seen more than once but under ten times. The library protocol tagged individual cDNA molecules with unique molecular identifiers. Each CDR3 protein gets one entry after TCRdb re-called the 5' RACE reads with MiXCR. The top ten clones hold 4.8% of a sample with around 40,000 distinct CDR3 sequences, approximately 5.9% of them seen once. This record belongs to a study of early T cells in non-severe SARS-CoV-2 infection. Study summary: Chains were unpaired, as sequencing was done on bulk RNA from unsorted whole blood.

The CDR3 consists of 13 residues. Germline V gene lookup returns CDR1 SQVTM and CDR2 ANQGSEA. The receptor comes from an adult who was a healthcare worker with PCR-confirmed SARS-CoV-2 infection or an uninfected control (not recorded which). The chain combines TRBV29-1 with TRBJ1-1; no clear D gene. Sequenced input: whole blood. CDR3 sequence (DNA): TGCAGTGCGCGCCGGGGAATGAACACTGAAGCTTTCTTT. Its translation is CSARRGMNTEAFF.